One sample yielded the 5 T cell receptor beta chains listed below, sequenced in a study. TCRdb redid the calling of the RT-PCR reads with MiXCR, one entry per CDR3 protein. This sample carries about 680,000 distinct CDR3 sequences, approximately 15% of them seen once, and the ten largest clones take 3% to 4.5%. Sequenced material: memory CD4+ T cells from blood. These TCRs come from a female donor in good health, serving as a healthy control.

This clonotype turned up a few times. J is TRBJ2-2 and V is TRBV5-4, with TRBD2 matching 9 bases. The V segment lost 9 bases and the J segment 5 bases; nucleotides outside the gene matches: 17. The CDR3 has 17 amino acids. Per the germline V gene, CDR1 is SGHNT and CDR2 is YYREEE (reference sequence). CDR3 nucleotide sequence: TGTGCCACCATTCGAGGCGGGAGGGGCGGCCGGACCGGGGAGCTGTTTTTT. Amino acid sequence: CATIRGGRGGRTGELFF.

This clonotype turned up a few times. The chain uses TRBV28 and TRBJ2-5, with 7 bases lining up with TRBD1. The CDR3 covers 14 residues. V dropped 5 bases and J dropped 5; count of bases not matched to a gene: 8. Germline V lookup: CDR1 MDHEN, CDR2 SYDVKM. The CDR3 DNA reads as TGTGCCAGCAGTCGGGGACAGTCGGCGGAGACCCAGTACTTC. Protein product: CASSRGQSAETQYF.

This clonotype was counted only a few times. The genes are TRBV20-1 and TRBJ2-3; maybe TRBD2 (5 bases). The CDR3 has 15 residues. V dropped 5 bases and J dropped 0 bases, with 15 bases sitting between them. The germline V gene has CDR1 DFQATT and CDR2 SNEGSKA (reference sequence). The CDR3 spells CSAPLPGGSTDTQYF. Here the CDR3 DNA reads TGCAGTGCTCCCCTCCCTGGCGGGAGCACAGATACGCAGTATTTT.

The genes are TRBV7-2 and TRBJ2-3; weak D call: TRBD2 (5 bases). Germline loops: CDR1 SGHTA, CDR2 FQGNSA. The CDR3 extends over 15 amino acids. Trimming removed 4 bases at V and 3 bases at J, with 14 bases between. CDR3 sequence (DNA): TGTGCCAGCAGCTCCACTAGGCGGTGGACAGATACGCAGTATTTT. Encoded protein: CASSSTRRWTDTQYF. Using reference TRBV7-2 and TRBJ2-3 for the parts outside the CDR3, the full variable domain is GAGVSQSPSNKVTEKGKDVELRCDPISGHTALYWYRQSLGQGLEFLIYFQGNSAPDKSGLPSDRFSAERTGGSVSTLTIQRTQQEDSAVYLCASSSTRRWTDTQYFGPGTRLTVL.

Concerning this clonotype: A read error may be the cause here, since a much bigger clone is one base away. The chain joins TRBV7-7 to TRBJ2-1; 8 bases map to TRBD2. CDR3 length: 20 amino acids. Looked up from germline, CDR1 is SSHAT and CDR2 is FNYEAQ (reference sequence). The CDR3 DNA is TGTGCTAGCAGCTTAAGGCCCGGGGTTAGCGGGATGGCAGTCTACAATGAGCAGTTCTTC. This gives the protein CASSLRPGVSGMAVYNEQFF.